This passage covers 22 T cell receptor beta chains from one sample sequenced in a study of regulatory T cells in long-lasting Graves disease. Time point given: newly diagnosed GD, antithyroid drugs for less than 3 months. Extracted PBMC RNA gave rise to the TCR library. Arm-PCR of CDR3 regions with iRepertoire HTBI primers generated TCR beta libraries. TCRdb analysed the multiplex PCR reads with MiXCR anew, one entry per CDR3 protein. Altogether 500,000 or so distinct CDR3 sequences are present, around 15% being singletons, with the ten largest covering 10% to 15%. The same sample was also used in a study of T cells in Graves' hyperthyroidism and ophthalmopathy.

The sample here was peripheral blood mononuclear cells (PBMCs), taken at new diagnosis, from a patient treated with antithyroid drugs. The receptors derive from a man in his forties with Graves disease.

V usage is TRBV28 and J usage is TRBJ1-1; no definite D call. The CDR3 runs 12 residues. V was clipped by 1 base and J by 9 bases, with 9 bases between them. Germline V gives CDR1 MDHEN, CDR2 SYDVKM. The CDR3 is CASSLSGYKAFF. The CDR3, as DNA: TGTGCCAGCAGTTTATCGGGGTACAAAGCTTTCTTT.

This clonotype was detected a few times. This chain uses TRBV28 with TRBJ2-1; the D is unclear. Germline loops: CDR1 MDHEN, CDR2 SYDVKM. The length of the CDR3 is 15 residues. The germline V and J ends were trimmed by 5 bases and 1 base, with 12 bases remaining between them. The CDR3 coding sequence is TGTGCCAGCAGTGACTCTTACCCTTCCTACAATGAGCAGTTCTTC. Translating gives CASSDSYPSYNEQFF.

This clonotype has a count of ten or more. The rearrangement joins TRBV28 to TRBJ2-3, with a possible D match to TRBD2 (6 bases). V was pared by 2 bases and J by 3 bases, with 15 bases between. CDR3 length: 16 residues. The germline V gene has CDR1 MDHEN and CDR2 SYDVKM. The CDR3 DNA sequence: TGTGCCAGCAGTTTACTCGGACGGAGGGCAACAGATACGCAGTATTTT. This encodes CASSLLGRRATDTQYF.

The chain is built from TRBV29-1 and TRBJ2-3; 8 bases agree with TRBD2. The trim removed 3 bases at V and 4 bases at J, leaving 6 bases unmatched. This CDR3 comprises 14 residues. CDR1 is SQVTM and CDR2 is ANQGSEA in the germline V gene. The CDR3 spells CSVDGGTRADTQYF. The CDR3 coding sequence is TGCAGCGTTGACGGGGGGACTAGGGCAGATACGCAGTATTTT.

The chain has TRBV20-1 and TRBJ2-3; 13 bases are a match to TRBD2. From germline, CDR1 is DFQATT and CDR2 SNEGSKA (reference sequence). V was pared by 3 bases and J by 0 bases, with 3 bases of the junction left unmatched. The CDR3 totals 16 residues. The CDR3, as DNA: TGCAGTGCTAGGGGGACTAGCGGGATTAGCACAGATACGCAGTATTTT. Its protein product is CSARGTSGISTDTQYF.

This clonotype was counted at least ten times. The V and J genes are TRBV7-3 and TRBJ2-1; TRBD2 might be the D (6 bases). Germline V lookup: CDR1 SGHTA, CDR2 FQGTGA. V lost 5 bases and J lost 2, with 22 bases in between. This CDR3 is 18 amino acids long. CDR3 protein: CASSDFEGRGSAYNEQFF. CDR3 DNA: TGTGCCAGCAGCGACTTTGAGGGACGGGGGAGCGCCTACAATGAGCAGTTCTTC.

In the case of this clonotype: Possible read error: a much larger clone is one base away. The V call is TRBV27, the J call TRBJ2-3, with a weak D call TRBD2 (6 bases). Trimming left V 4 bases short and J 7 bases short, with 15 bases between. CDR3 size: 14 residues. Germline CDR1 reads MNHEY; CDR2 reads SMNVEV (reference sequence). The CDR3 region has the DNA TGTGCCAGCAGTTCTGGCGGGAACCGGTATACGCAGTATTTT. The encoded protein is CASSSGGNRYTQYF.

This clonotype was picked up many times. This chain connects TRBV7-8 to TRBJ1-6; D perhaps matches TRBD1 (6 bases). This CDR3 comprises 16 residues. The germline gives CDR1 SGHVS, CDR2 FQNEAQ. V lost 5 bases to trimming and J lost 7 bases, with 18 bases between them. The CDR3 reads CASSLIGGARNSPLHF. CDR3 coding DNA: TGTGCCAGCAGCCTCATCGGGGGGGCGCGGAATTCACCCCTCCACTTT.

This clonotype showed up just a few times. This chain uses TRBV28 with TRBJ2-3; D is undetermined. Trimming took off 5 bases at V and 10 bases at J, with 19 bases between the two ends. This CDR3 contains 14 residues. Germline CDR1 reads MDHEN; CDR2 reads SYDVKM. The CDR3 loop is CASSPGTIQMAQYF. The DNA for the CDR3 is TGTGCCAGCAGTCCGGGCACTATCCAGATGGCGCAGTATTTT. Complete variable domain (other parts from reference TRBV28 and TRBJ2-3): DVKVTQSSRYLVKRTGEKVFLECVQDMDHENMFWYRQDPGLGLRLIYFSYDVKMKEKGDIPEGYSVSREKKERFSLILESASTNQTSMYLCASSPGTIQMAQYFGPGTRLTVL.

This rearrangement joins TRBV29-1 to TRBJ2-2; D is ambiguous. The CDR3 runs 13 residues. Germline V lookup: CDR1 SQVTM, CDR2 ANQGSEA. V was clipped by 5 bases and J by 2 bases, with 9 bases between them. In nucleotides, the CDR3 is TGCAGCGTTATCTCCTCTAACACCGGGGAGCTGTTTTTT. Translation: CSVISSNTGELFF.

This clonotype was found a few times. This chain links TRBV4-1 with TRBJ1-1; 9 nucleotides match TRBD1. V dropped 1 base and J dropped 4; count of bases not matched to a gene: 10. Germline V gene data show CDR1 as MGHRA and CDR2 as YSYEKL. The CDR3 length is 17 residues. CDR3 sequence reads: CASSQVVTGGWVTEAFF. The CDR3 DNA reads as TGCGCCAGCAGCCAAGTGGTGACAGGGGGTTGGGTCACTGAAGCTTTCTTT.

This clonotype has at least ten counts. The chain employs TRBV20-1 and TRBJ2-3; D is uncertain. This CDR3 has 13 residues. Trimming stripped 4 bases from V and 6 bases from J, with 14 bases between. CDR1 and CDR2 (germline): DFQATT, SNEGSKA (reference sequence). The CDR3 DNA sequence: TGCAGTGCTATCCCTCCTATATGGGATACGCAGTATTTT. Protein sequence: CSAIPPIWDTQYF.

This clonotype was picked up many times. CDR3 in amino acids: CSARDDRANTEAFF. CDR3 sequence (DNA): TGCAGTGCTAGAGATGACAGGGCGAACACTGAAGCTTTCTTT. V gene TRBV20-1 combines with J gene TRBJ1-1; 7 nucleotides align to TRBD1. Germline lookup yields CDR1 DFQATT and CDR2 SNEGSKA (reference sequence). The length of the CDR3 is 14 residues. V lost 0 bases and J lost 1; bases outside the gene matches: 2.

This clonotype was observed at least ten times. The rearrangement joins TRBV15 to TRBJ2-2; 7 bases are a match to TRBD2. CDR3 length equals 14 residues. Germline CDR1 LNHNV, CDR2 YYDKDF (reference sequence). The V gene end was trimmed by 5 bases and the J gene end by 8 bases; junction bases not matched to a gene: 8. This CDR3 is CATSGRVLMGELFF. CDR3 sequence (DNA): TGTGCCACCAGCGGGAGGGTTTTAATGGGGGAGCTGTTTTTT.

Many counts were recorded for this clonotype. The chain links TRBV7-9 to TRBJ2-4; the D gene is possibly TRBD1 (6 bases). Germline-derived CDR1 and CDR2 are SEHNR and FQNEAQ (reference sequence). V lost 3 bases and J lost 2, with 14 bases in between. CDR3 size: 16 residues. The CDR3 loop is CASSFWQGPSKNIQYF. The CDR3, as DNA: TGTGCCAGCAGCTTTTGGCAGGGGCCCTCCAAAAACATTCAGTACTTC.

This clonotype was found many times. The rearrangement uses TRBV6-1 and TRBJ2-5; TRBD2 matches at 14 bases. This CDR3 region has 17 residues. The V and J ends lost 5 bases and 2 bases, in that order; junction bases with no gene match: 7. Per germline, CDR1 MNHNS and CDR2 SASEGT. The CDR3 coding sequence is TGTGCCAGCAGTCCGGGACTAGCGGGAGCTCGTCAAGAGACCCAGTACTTC. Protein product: CASSPGLAGARQETQYF.

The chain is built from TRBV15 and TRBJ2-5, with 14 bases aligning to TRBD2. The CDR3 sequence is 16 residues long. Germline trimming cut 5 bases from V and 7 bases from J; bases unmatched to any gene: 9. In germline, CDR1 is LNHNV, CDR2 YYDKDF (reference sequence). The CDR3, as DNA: TGTGCCACCAGCCTGACTAGCGGGAGGGCAGAGGGGACCCAGTACTTC. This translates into CATSLTSGRAEGTQYF.

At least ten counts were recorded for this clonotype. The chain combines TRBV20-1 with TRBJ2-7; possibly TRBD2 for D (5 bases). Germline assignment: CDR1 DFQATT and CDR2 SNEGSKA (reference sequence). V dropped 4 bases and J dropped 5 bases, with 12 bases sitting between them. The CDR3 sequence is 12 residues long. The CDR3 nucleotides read TGCAGTGCTACGGGCCTCGGGGACGAGCAGTACTTC. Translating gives CSATGLGDEQYF.

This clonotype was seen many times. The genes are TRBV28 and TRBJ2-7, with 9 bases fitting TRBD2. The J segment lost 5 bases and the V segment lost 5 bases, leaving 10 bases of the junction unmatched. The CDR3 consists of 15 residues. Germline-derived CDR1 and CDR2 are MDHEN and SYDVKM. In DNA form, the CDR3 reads TGTGCCAGCAGTCCTCTAGCGGGAATGGAACACGAGCAGTACTTC. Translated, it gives CASSPLAGMEHEQYF. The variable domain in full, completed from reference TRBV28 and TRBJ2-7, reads DVKVTQSSRYLVKRTGEKVFLECVQDMDHENMFWYRQDPGLGLRLIYFSYDVKMKEKGDIPEGYSVSREKKERFSLILESASTNQTSMYLCASSPLAGMEHEQYFGPGTRLTVT.

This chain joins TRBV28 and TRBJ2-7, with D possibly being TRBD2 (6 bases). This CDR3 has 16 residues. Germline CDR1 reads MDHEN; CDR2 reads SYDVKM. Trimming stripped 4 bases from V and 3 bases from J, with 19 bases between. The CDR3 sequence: CASSSPSEGFSYEQYF. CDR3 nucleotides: TGTGCCAGCAGTTCCCCTTCGGAGGGATTCAGCTACGAGCAGTACTTC.

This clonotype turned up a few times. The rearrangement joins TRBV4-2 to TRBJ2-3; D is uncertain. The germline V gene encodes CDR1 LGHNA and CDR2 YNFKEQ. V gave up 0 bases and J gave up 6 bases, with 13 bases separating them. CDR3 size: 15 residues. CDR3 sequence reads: CASSQEDGPSDTQYF. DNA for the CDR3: TGTGCCAGCAGCCAAGAAGATGGCCCTTCGGATACGCAGTATTTT.

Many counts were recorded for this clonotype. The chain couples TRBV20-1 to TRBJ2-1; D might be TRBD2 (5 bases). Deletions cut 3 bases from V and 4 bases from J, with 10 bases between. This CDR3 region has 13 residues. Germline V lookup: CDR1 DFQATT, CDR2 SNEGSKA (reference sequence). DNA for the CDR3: TGCAGTGCTAGGGACTCCGCGTACAATGAGCAGTTCTTC. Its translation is CSARDSAYNEQFF.